This T cell receptor (beta chain) was found in a study of CD8 T cells in Susac syndrome. Per the germline V gene, CDR1 is LNHDA and CDR2 is SQIVND (reference sequence). This CDR3 contains 13 residues. V was shortened by 3 bases and J by 0 bases, with 5 bases between the two germline ends. The RNA, roughly 0.45 to 1 ug, was put through reverse transcription using random hexamers. Using its own MiXCR run on the immunoSEQ multiplex PCR reads, TCRdb lists one record per CDR3 protein. The table has approximately 280,000 distinct CDR3 sequences, about 85% seen once; the top ten hold 0.11%. This sequence was found in a human donor with multiple sclerosis. The sample taken for sequencing was CD8+ T cells from PBMCs. This sequence joins TRBV19 and TRBJ1-1; D is ambiguous. The CDR3 is CASSMALNTEAFF. The CDR3 nucleotides are TGTGCCAGTAGTATGGCGCTGAACACTGAAGCTTTCTTT.